These 14 T cell receptor beta chains were all obtained from the same sample, sequenced in a study of cytomegalovirus exposure and HLA in healthy donors. PCR was performed using 60 Vbeta and 13 Jbeta primers. Clones were read by immunoSEQ multiplex PCR, and TCRdb kept only the in-frame ones, dropping some. The sample includes 80,000 to 100,000 clones. The sample consisted of PBMCs. Every receptor here comes from a man aged 45-60 years in good health and CMV-seronegative.

This chain uses TRBV6-1 with TRBJ1-3; 9 nucleotides match TRBD1. This CDR3 comprises 15 residues. Germline CDR1 is MNHNS and CDR2 is SASEGT. V shed 7 bases and J 0 bases; nucleotides not matched to a gene: 4. CDR3 residues: CASNRDRDSGNTIYF. In nucleotides, the CDR3 is TGTGCCAGCAACCGGGACAGGGACTCTGGAAACACCATATATTTT.

The chain joins TRBV19 to TRBJ1-1, with unresolved D. V lost 6 bases and J lost 5, with 13 bases in between. Germline lookup yields CDR1 LNHDA and CDR2 SQIVND (reference sequence). The CDR3 has 13 residues. CDR3 coding DNA: TGTGCCAGTAGAGAGACGGGTGGGACTGAAGCTTTCTTT. It translates to CASRETGGTEAFF. The complete variable domain, with remaining parts taken from reference TRBV19 and TRBJ1-1, reads DGGITQSPKYLFRKEGQNVTLSCEQNLNHDAMYWYRQDPGQGLRLIYYSQIVNDFQKGDIAEGYSVSREKKESFPLTVTSAQKNPTAFYLCASRETGGTEAFFGQGTRLTVV.

The rearrangement uses TRBV7-2 and TRBJ2-7, with TRBD1 matching over 7 bases. This CDR3 is built from 13 residues. CDR1 SGHTA and CDR2 FQGNSA come from the germline V gene. Unmatched junction bases numbered 4, after V lost 5 bases and J lost 3 bases. The CDR3 loop is CASSPGGFYEQYF. CDR3 nucleotides: TGTGCCAGCAGCCCAGGGGGATTCTACGAGCAGTACTTC. The variable domain in full, with the rest retrieved from reference TRBV7-2 and TRBJ2-7, is GAGVSQSPSNKVTEKGKDVELRCDPISGHTALYWYRQSLGQGLEFLIYFQGNSAPDKSGLPSDRFSAERTGGSVSTLTIQRTQQEDSAVYLCASSPGGFYEQYFGPGTRLTVT.

The chain joins TRBV28 to TRBJ2-1; D possibly corresponds to TRBD2 (6 bases). From germline, CDR1 is MDHEN and CDR2 SYDVKM. This CDR3 comprises 14 residues. V lost 8 bases to trimming and J lost 0 bases, with 11 bases between them. CDR3 in amino acids: CASRVAASYNEQFF. CDR3 coding DNA: TGTGCCAGCCGGGTAGCGGCCTCCTACAATGAGCAGTTCTTC.

The rearrangement joins TRBV6-6 to TRBJ2-7; D perhaps matches TRBD2 (5 bases). The CDR3 totals 11 residues. In germline, CDR1 is MNHNY, CDR2 SVGAGI (reference sequence). The germline V and J ends were trimmed by 4 bases and 7 bases, with 8 bases remaining between them. The CDR3 loop is CASSFTSEQYF. DNA of the CDR3: TGTGCCAGCAGTTTCACTAGTGAGCAGTACTTC.

The chain has TRBV4-2 and TRBJ1-1, with unresolved D. From germline, CDR1 is LGHNA and CDR2 YNFKEQ. The CDR3 is 14 residues long. Trimming removed 3 bases at V and 1 base at J, with 9 bases between. The CDR3 DNA is TGTGCCAGCAGCCAGTCCCGGGAGAACACTGAAGCTTTCTTT. This gives the protein CASSQSRENTEAFF.

The chain recombines TRBV7-6 with TRBJ1-4; D unresolved. The V end lost 1 base, the J end lost 10 bases, and 13 bases lay between the germline ends. This CDR3 contains 14 residues. Germline V gene data show CDR1 as SGHVS and CDR2 as FNYEAQ. The CDR3 bases are TGTGCCAGCAGCTTAGATTGGTATCGAGGAAAACTGTTTTTT. Translated: CASSLDWYRGKLFF.

The chain uses TRBV5-4 and TRBJ2-7, with 10 bases lining up with TRBD1. The V gene's germline CDR1 is SGHNT and CDR2 YYREEE (reference sequence). Trimming cost V 5 bases and J 7 bases; bases outside gene matches: 15. This CDR3 is 16 amino acids long. The CDR3 reads CASSDWGGQGNKEQYF. The CDR3 DNA reads TGTGCCAGCAGTGATTGGGGGGGACAGGGGAATAAAGAGCAGTACTTC.

The V gene is TRBV19, the J gene TRBJ1-1; 8 positions match TRBD1. Looked up from germline, CDR1 is LNHDA and CDR2 is SQIVND (reference sequence). The junction had 6 bases not matched to a gene; V was cut back by 5 bases and J by 7 bases. The CDR3 has 13 amino acids. CDR3 nucleotide sequence: TGTGCCAGTAGTCTGGACAGGGCGTATGAAGCTTTCTTT. It is translated as CASSLDRAYEAFF.

The genes are TRBV7-6 and TRBJ2-7; 13 bases line up with TRBD2. The V segment lost 6 bases and the J segment 6 bases; nucleotides outside the gene matches: 8. This CDR3 comprises 15 residues. Germline CDR1 reads SGHVS; CDR2 reads FNYEAQ. This CDR3 reads CASSSGLAGLGEQYF. CDR3 DNA sequence: TGTGCCAGCAGTTCGGGACTAGCGGGGTTGGGCGAGCAGTACTTC.

The chain couples TRBV4-2 to TRBJ2-3; TRBD2 matches 9 bases. Trimming removed 4 bases from V and 4 bases from J; junction bases left unmatched: 6. Per the germline V gene, CDR1 is LGHNA and CDR2 is YNFKEQ. The CDR3 sequence is 15 residues long. CDR3 sequence: CASSPKRGASDTQYF. DNA of the CDR3: TGTGCCAGCAGCCCAAAGCGGGGGGCCTCAGATACGCAGTATTTT.

CDR3 residues: CASSPAAPSTEAFF. CDR3 nucleotide sequence: TGTGCCAGCTCACCTGCGGCCCCGAGCACTGAAGCTTTCTTT. The chain links TRBV18 to TRBJ1-1; no reliable D call. This CDR3 comprises 14 residues. V lost 3 bases and J 4 bases, leaving 12 bases between the germline ends. Per the germline V gene, CDR1 is KGHSH and CDR2 is LQKENI.

This sequence joins TRBV7-3 and TRBJ1-1; tentative D call: TRBD1 (6 bases). Germline loops: CDR1 SGHTA, CDR2 FQGTGA. Trimming pared 4 bases from V and 4 bases from J, leaving 13 bases between. The CDR3 totals 14 residues. CDR3 DNA sequence: TGTGCCAGCAGCTGGGGAGGGGGGATCACTGAAGCTTTCTTT. Its translation is CASSWGGGITEAFF.

The chain couples TRBV10-3 to TRBJ2-3, with 7 bases identical to TRBD1. The CDR3 loop spans 15 amino acids. Germline CDR1 ENHRY, CDR2 SYGVKD. Trimming at V came to 4 bases and at J to 5 bases, leaving 9 bases not matched to a gene. CDR3 amino acids: CAISGLGRGQDTQYF. Written as DNA, the CDR3 is TGTGCCATCAGTGGTCTCGGAAGGGGGCAAGATACGCAGTATTTT.